The 27 T cell receptor beta chains below were found in one sample sequenced in a study of T cells in Graves' hyperthyroidism and ophthalmopathy. The CDR3 regions of TCR beta were amplified from RNA transcripts. The HTBI primer set drove a first-round RT-PCR of the TCR CDR3. TCRdb re-called the multiplex PCR reads with MiXCR, one entry per CDR3 protein. The sample carries roughly 200,000 distinct CDR3 sequences, approximately 16% recorded once. Sequencing used blood. Receptors originate from a man aged 40-55 years with Graves' hyperthyroidism.

The chain is built from TRBV19 and TRBJ2-2; 8 bases align to TRBD2. CDR1 and CDR2 from the germline V gene are LNHDA and SQIVND (reference sequence). CDR3 length: 14 residues. Germline trimming cut 8 bases from V and 6 bases from J; bases unmatched to any gene: 8. CDR3 bases: TGTGCCAGTCGGGACGGGGGGGCCTCCGGGGAGCTGTTTTTT. Amino acid sequence: CASRDGGASGELFF.

This chain links TRBV4-2 with TRBJ1-6; TRBD1 might be the D (6 bases). V was cut by 2 bases and J by 10 bases, with 15 bases left in between. The CDR3 has 15 residues. Germline CDR1 and CDR2: LGHNA and YNFKEQ. This CDR3 reads CASSQYRNRDSPLHF. The CDR3 DNA reads as TGTGCCAGCAGCCAATATCGGAACAGGGACTCACCCCTCCACTTT.

Many counts were recorded for this clonotype. CDR3 in DNA: TGTGCCAGCAGCCAACTTAATCAGCCCCAGCATTTT. It specifies CASSQLNQPQHF. This rearrangement joins TRBV3-1 to TRBJ1-5, with D unclear. The V end lost 2 bases, the J end lost 4 bases, and 3 bases lay between the germline ends. Looked up from germline, CDR1 is LGHDT and CDR2 is YNNKEL (reference sequence). The CDR3 has 12 residues. Using reference TRBV3-1 and TRBJ1-5 for the parts outside the CDR3, the full variable domain is DTAVSQTPKYLVTQMGNDKSIKCEQNLGHDTMYWYKQDSKKFLKIMFSYNNKELIINETVPNRFSPKSPDKAHLNLHINSLELGDSAVYFCASSQLNQPQHFGDGTRLSIL.

In its sample, this clonotype was seen many times. J is TRBJ2-5 and V is TRBV11-2; D remains ambiguous. Looked up from germline, CDR1 is SGHAT and CDR2 is FQNNGV. This CDR3 has 11 amino acids. With 8 bases removed from V and 5 bases from J, the gap between germline ends came to 9 bases. Written as DNA, the CDR3 is TGTGCCAGCCATTCGCATGAGACCCAGTACTTC. Its translation is CASHSHETQYF. The complete variable domain, with remaining parts taken from reference TRBV11-2 and TRBJ2-5, reads EAGVAQSPRYKIIEKRQSVAFWCNPISGHATLYWYQQILGQGPKLLIQFQNNGVVDDSQLPKDRFSAERLKGVDSTLKIQPAKLEDSAVYLCASHSHETQYFGPGTRLLVL.

The table lists this clonotype with many counts. J is TRBJ1-2 and V is TRBV28; no definite D call. The germline V gene encodes CDR1 MDHEN and CDR2 SYDVKM. V dropped 3 bases and J dropped 2 bases, with 10 bases sitting between them. The CDR3 totals 14 residues. CDR3 coding DNA: TGTGCCAGCAGTTTGGTATTCCACAACTATGGCTACACCTTC. As protein: CASSLVFHNYGYTF.

This clonotype was seen at least ten times. The rearrangement uses TRBV20-1 and TRBJ2-3; tentative D call: TRBD2 (5 bases). V was shortened by 6 bases and J by 6 bases, with 10 bases between the two germline ends. Germline CDR1 DFQATT, CDR2 SNEGSKA (reference sequence). The CDR3 spans 11 residues. The CDR3: CSAEGEDTQYF. The CDR3 DNA sequence: TGCAGTGCAGAGGGCGAGGATACGCAGTATTTT.

Remarks on this clonotype: At one end, the junction sequence differs from germline, possibly due to a read error. The chain combines TRBV7-9 with TRBJ2-5, with 9 bases matching TRBD1. Germline CDR1 is SEHNR and CDR2 is FQNEAQ (reference sequence). The CDR3 has 15 amino acids. The CDR3 DNA reads TGTGCCAGCAGCTCCGGGACAGGGAACCAGGAGACCCAGTACTTC. Its protein product is CASSSGTGNQETQYF.

In this sample, this clonotype turned up many times. One junction end disagrees with the germline gene, perhaps due to a read error. This chain joins TRBV7-7 and TRBJ2-2; 9 bases are a match to TRBD2. Germline V gives CDR1 SSHAT, CDR2 FNYEAQ (reference sequence). The CDR3 is 16 residues long. This chain's CDR3 is CASSPSGDYNTGELFF. CDR3 nucleotides: TGTGCTAGCAGCCCTAGCGGGGATTATAACACCGGGGAGCTGTTTTTT.

This clonotype was seen a few times. The chain couples TRBV6-1 to TRBJ1-2; the D is unclear. This CDR3 comprises 10 residues. From germline, CDR1 is MNHNS and CDR2 SASEGT. The CDR3 coding sequence is TGTGCAACCGGAGGCTATGGCTACACCTTC. Amino acid sequence: CATGGYGYTF.

The chain employs TRBV28 and TRBJ2-5; the D is unclear. V shed 8 bases and J shed 5 bases, with 9 bases lying between them. Germline V lookup: CDR1 MDHEN, CDR2 SYDVKM. This CDR3 has 11 amino acids. In DNA form, the CDR3 reads TGTGCCAGCGGATCTCGGGAGACCCAGTACTTC. Its protein is CASGSRETQYF.

In this sample, this clonotype turned up many times. V is TRBV7-2 and J is TRBJ2-7, with 9 bases fitting TRBD1. Unmatched junction bases numbered 9, after V lost 2 bases and J lost 10 bases. Germline V CDR1 and CDR2: SGHTA, FQGNSA. CDR3 length equals 14 residues. CDR3 protein: CASSLTRGTGSQYF. CDR3 DNA sequence: TGTGCCAGCAGCTTAACGCGGGGGACAGGGAGTCAGTACTTC.

This clonotype has more than one count but fewer than ten. A much bigger clone sits one base away, suggesting this may be a read error. The V call is TRBV30, the J call TRBJ1-1, with a tentative D call TRBD1 (6 bases). CDR3 length: 12 residues. V shed 5 bases and J shed 7 bases, with 14 bases lying between them. Germline CDR1 GTSNPN, CDR2 SVGIG (reference sequence). CDR3 bases: TGTGCCTGGGCCCTAGGGGGGTGTGAAGCTTTCTTT. Translated, it gives CAWALGGCEAFF.

This clonotype was seen repeatedly, ten times or more. The rearrangement joins TRBV7-9 to TRBJ2-3; a possible D gene is TRBD2 (7 bases). The germline V gene has CDR1 SEHNR and CDR2 FQNEAQ (reference sequence). Trimming cost V 0 bases and J 8 bases, with 15 bases left between them. CDR3 size: 15 residues. The CDR3 here is CASSLAGGPSGTQYF. DNA of the CDR3: TGTGCCAGCAGCTTAGCGGGGGGGCCTTCTGGTACGCAGTATTTT.

The chain links TRBV7-9 to TRBJ2-5, with 9 nucleotides matching TRBD2. CDR3 length: 18 amino acids. With V trimmed by 0 bases and J by 1 base, 9 bases remained unmatched. Per germline, CDR1 SEHNR and CDR2 FQNEAQ (reference sequence). The CDR3 nucleotides read TGTGCCAGCAGCTTAGCCAGCGGGGGGCCTAGATTCCAAGAGACCCAGTACTTC. It is translated as CASSLASGGPRFQETQYF.

There are a few counts of this clonotype. The chain uses TRBV19 and TRBJ1-5; D gene uncertain. The CDR3 runs to 15 residues. V gave up 4 bases and J gave up 0 bases, with 10 bases separating them. CDR1 LNHDA and CDR2 SQIVND come from the germline V gene (reference sequence). DNA for the CDR3: TGTGCCAGTAGTACTCGGGGAGCTAGCAATCAGCCCCAGCATTTT. Translated, it gives CASSTRGASNQPQHF.

The table lists this clonotype with many counts. The chain uses TRBV6-2 or TRBV6-3 and TRBJ2-7; D might be TRBD1 (6 bases). In germline, CDR1 is MNHEY, CDR2 SVGEGT. This CDR3 has 13 residues. Trimming stripped 4 bases from V and 6 bases from J, with 13 bases between. As DNA, the CDR3 is TGTGCCAGCAGTTCCTCTCTCAGGGGCGAGCAGTACTTC. It codes for CASSSSLRGEQYF.

This clonotype was counted many times. The genes are TRBV9 and TRBJ1-1; D remains ambiguous. CDR3 length: 14 amino acids. The V and J ends lost 2 bases and 0 bases respectively, with 8 bases between them. The germline gives CDR1 SGDLS, CDR2 YYNGEE. Written as DNA, the CDR3 is TGTGCCAGCAGCGTCGACCCGCTGAACACTGAAGCTTTCTTT. It codes for CASSVDPLNTEAFF.

This clonotype has at least ten counts. The V and J genes are TRBV7-9 and TRBJ2-1, with D tentatively TRBD2 (6 bases). V lost 1 base to trimming and J lost 10 bases, with 14 bases between them. This CDR3 is built from 14 residues. Looked up from germline, CDR1 is SEHNR and CDR2 is FQNEAQ (reference sequence). The CDR3 region is CASSLEQVAGEQFF. As DNA, the CDR3 is TGTGCCAGCAGCTTAGAACAGGTGGCGGGGGAGCAGTTCTTC.

CDR3: CASGLSGPQETQYF. The CDR3 DNA is TGTGCTAGCGGCTTGTCGGGGCCACAAGAGACCCAGTACTTC. The chain couples TRBV7-7 to TRBJ2-5; D may be TRBD2 (6 bases). The V gene's germline CDR1 is SSHAT and CDR2 FNYEAQ (reference sequence). This CDR3 comprises 14 residues.

This clonotype was seen only a few times. The rearrangement joins TRBV4-1 to TRBJ2-1; 11 positions match TRBD2. The CDR3 is 16 amino acids. V shed 3 bases and J 2 bases; nucleotides not matched to a gene: 3. CDR1 is MGHRA, CDR2 YSYEKL, per germline. The CDR3 reads CASSHIAGGPYNEQFF. In DNA, the CDR3 is TGCGCCAGCAGCCACATAGCGGGGGGGCCCTACAATGAGCAGTTCTTC.

Many counts were recorded for this clonotype. The CDR3 DNA sequence: TGTGCCAGCAGCAGGGACCAGAACACTGAAGCTTTCTTT. This codes for CASSRDQNTEAFF. J is TRBJ1-1 and V is TRBV7-9; TRBD1 might be the D (5 bases). This CDR3 contains 13 residues. The V end was cut by 5 bases, the J end by 1 base, with 8 bases between. CDR1 is SEHNR and CDR2 is FQNEAQ in the germline V gene (reference sequence). The whole variable domain, remainder taken from reference TRBV7-9 and TRBJ1-1, is DTGVSQNPRHKITKRGQNVTFRCDPISEHNRLYWYRQTLGQGPEFLTYFQNEAQLEKSRLLSDRFSAERPKGSFSTLEIQRTEQGDSAMYLCASSRDQNTEAFFGQGTRLTVV.

The V call is TRBV2, the J call TRBJ1-1, with TRBD1 as a possible D gene (6 bases). Germline CDR1 reads SNHLY; CDR2 reads FYNNEI. The V end lost 3 bases, the J end lost 0 bases, and 11 bases lay between the germline ends. The CDR3 loop spans 15 amino acids. This chain's CDR3 is CASSDPDRLNTEAFF. DNA for the CDR3: TGTGCCAGCAGTGACCCCGACAGGCTGAACACTGAAGCTTTCTTT.

This clonotype occurred many times. The chain is built from TRBV29-1 and TRBJ2-1; 12 nucleotides align to TRBD2. In germline, CDR1 is SQVTM, CDR2 ANQGSEA. The junction had 7 bases not matched to a gene; V was cut back by 6 bases and J by 4 bases. This CDR3 is 15 amino acids long. CDR3 region: CSVLAGGPSYNEQFF. CDR3 nucleotides: TGCAGCGTCCTAGCGGGGGGGCCGTCATACAATGAGCAGTTCTTC.

CDR3 sequence (DNA): TGTGCCAGCAGCTTCCACGGGGAGCTGTTTTTT. Translation: CASSFHGELFF. The gene calls are TRBV11-3 and TRBJ2-2; unclear D gene. The CDR3 covers 11 residues. Germline V gives CDR1 SGHNT, CDR2 YENEEA. The V end lost 3 bases, the J end lost 7 bases, and 3 bases lay between the germline ends.

The chain couples TRBV20-1 to TRBJ2-4; the D gene could be TRBD1 or TRBD2 (5 bases each). Germline V gene lookup returns CDR1 DFQATT and CDR2 SNEGSKA (reference sequence). There are 11 residues in the CDR3. The V end lost 4 bases, the J end lost 7 bases, and 8 bases lay between the germline ends. CDR3 in amino acids: CSATRENIQYF. CDR3 sequence (DNA): TGCAGTGCTACCAGGGAGAACATTCAGTACTTC.

This clonotype was recorded at least ten times. The chain recombines TRBV6-2 or TRBV6-3 with TRBJ1-2; D gene unclear. The V end was cut by 6 bases, the J end by 2 bases, with 16 bases between. From germline, CDR1 is MNHEY and CDR2 SVGEGT. CDR3 length: 15 amino acids. CDR3 in DNA: TGTGCCAGCAGGCCGGGGTGGGATCTCAACTATGGCTACACCTTC. Its protein product is CASRPGWDLNYGYTF.

This clonotype was recorded at least ten times. V gene TRBV14 combines with J gene TRBJ1-2; D not resolved. The germline V gene encodes CDR1 SGHDN and CDR2 FVKESK. Trimming pared 1 base from V and 1 base from J, leaving 7 bases between. The CDR3 totals 14 residues. Here the CDR3 reads CASSQGAVNYGYTF. CDR3 sequence (DNA): TGTGCCAGCAGCCAAGGGGCCGTTAACTATGGCTACACCTTC. The full variable domain, with the rest looked up from reference TRBV14 and TRBJ1-2, is EAGVTQFPSHSVIEKGQTVTLRCDPISGHDNLYWYRRVMGKEIKFLLHFVKESKQDESGMPNNRFLAERTGGTYSTLKVQPAELEDSGVYFCASSQGAVNYGYTFGSGTRLTVV.